These 12 T cell receptor beta chains share one sample of origin, sequenced in a study of T-cell memory formation after mild COVID-19. Each CDR3 protein gets one entry after TCRdb re-called the 5' RACE reads with MiXCR. The sample records more than 250,000 distinct CDR3 sequences, around 15% being singletons. Input material: PBMCs or a T cell subset sorted from them (not recorded which). The source is a man aged 18 to 35 who had mild COVID-19 (a few samples of this study predate the infection). Cell type and time point are not known.

This clonotype was seen only a few times. The chain links TRBV29-1 to TRBJ1-4; the D gene is possibly TRBD1 (6 bases). Trimming removed 6 bases from V and 4 bases from J, with 12 bases in between. The CDR3 is made up of 13 amino acids. In germline, CDR1 is SQVTM, CDR2 ANQGSEA. The CDR3 DNA follows: TGCAGCGTCGGACACAGGGATAATGAAAAACTGTTTTTT. It yields the protein CSVGHRDNEKLFF.

J is TRBJ2-3 and V is TRBV7-6; 10 bases align to TRBD1. The CDR3 has 17 residues. V gave up 4 bases and J gave up 6 bases; unmatched junction bases: 13. Germline V gives CDR1 SGHVS, CDR2 FNYEAQ. The CDR3: CASSSRGTGAHRDTQYF. The CDR3 bases are TGTGCCAGCAGCTCGAGGGGGACAGGGGCCCACAGGGATACGCAGTATTTT.

This chain connects TRBV2 to TRBJ2-1; D may be TRBD1 (6 bases). The CDR3 is 14 amino acids. Germline V CDR1 and CDR2: SNHLY, FYNNEI. V was cut by 5 bases and J by 5 bases, with 13 bases left in between. The CDR3 DNA reads TGTGCCAGCAGTCCCGCCCAGGGGCACAATGAGCAGTTCTTC. Translation gives CASSPAQGHNEQFF.

This clonotype was seen more than once but under ten times. J is TRBJ1-1 and V is TRBV9; D unresolved. The V end lost 4 bases, the J end lost 1 base, and 14 bases lay between the germline ends. Germline V gene lookup returns CDR1 SGDLS and CDR2 YYNGEE. CDR3 length: 15 residues. In DNA, the CDR3 is TGTGCCAGCAGCCACTCTGGTAGGGAGAACACTGAAGCTTTCTTT. Its translation is CASSHSGRENTEAFF.

V gene TRBV29-1 combines with J gene TRBJ2-7, with 7 bases matching TRBD1. The V gene's germline CDR1 is SQVTM and CDR2 ANQGSEA. After removal of 4 bases from V and 1 base from J, the junction contained 4 bases not matched to a gene. This CDR3 has 13 amino acids. CDR3 bases: TGCAGCGTTGCCCGGACAGGATCCTACGAGCAGTACTTC. Translated: CSVARTGSYEQYF.

The V and J genes are TRBV7-9 and TRBJ1-2; D gene uncertain. The CDR3 length is 14 residues. CDR1 and CDR2 from the germline V gene are SEHNR and FQNEAQ (reference sequence). V was pared by 5 bases and J by 0 bases, with 10 bases between. This CDR3 reads CASSPGVPNYGYTF. Written as DNA, the CDR3 is TGTGCCAGCAGCCCCGGGGTCCCTAACTATGGCTACACCTTC. The variable domain in full, with the rest retrieved from reference TRBV7-9 and TRBJ1-2, is DTGVSQNPRHKITKRGQNVTFRCDPISEHNRLYWYRQTLGQGPEFLTYFQNEAQLEKSRLLSDRFSAERPKGSFSTLEIQRTEQGDSAMYLCASSPGVPNYGYTFGSGTRLTVV.

This clonotype was counted ten times or more. The genes are TRBV6-2 or TRBV6-3 and TRBJ1-5; D possibly corresponds to TRBD1 (5 bases). This CDR3 spans 15 amino acids. The germline V gene has CDR1 MNHEY and CDR2 SVGEGT. Trimming cost V 5 bases and J 0 bases, with 11 bases left between them. In nucleotides, the CDR3 is TGTGCCAGCAGTCTGACGGGGGGTAGCAATCAGCCCCAGCATTTT. It is translated as CASSLTGGSNQPQHF.

This chain links TRBV19 with TRBJ1-1; TRBD1 aligns across 7 bases. The CDR3 is 16 residues long. Germline trimming cut 6 bases from V and 1 base from J; bases unmatched to any gene: 11. Germline V gene lookup returns CDR1 LNHDA and CDR2 SQIVND (reference sequence). This CDR3 is CASSLGLGTANTEAFF. CDR3 nucleotides: TGTGCCAGTAGCCTTGGCCTCGGGACAGCGAACACTGAAGCTTTCTTT.

J is TRBJ2-7 and V is TRBV5-1, with 7 bases identical to TRBD1. Germline CDR1 reads SGHRS; CDR2 reads YFSETQ. With 0 bases clipped from V and 2 bases from J, the junction kept 5 bases outside the gene matches. This CDR3 comprises 15 residues. The CDR3, as DNA: TGCGCCAGCAGCTTGGCACCGGGACAGCCCTACGAGCAGTACTTC. Translated: CASSLAPGQPYEQYF.

V is TRBV7-3 and J is TRBJ1-2, with D uncertain. The CDR3 is 14 amino acids. Trimming took 8 bases from V and 2 from J, leaving 15 bases between them. Germline CDR1 reads SGHTA; CDR2 reads FQGTGA. Here the CDR3 reads CASYPSAGNYGYTF. The CDR3 nucleotides are TGTGCCAGCTACCCCTCGGCGGGGAACTATGGCTACACCTTC.

This clonotype has a handful of counts. This rearrangement joins TRBV7-8 to TRBJ1-5; no firm D call. CDR3 length: 13 amino acids. V lost 4 bases and J lost 7, with 11 bases in between. CDR1 SGHVS and CDR2 FQNEAQ come from the germline V gene. The CDR3 DNA reads TGTGCCAGCAGCTCAATTAGGTCACAGCCCCAGCATTTT. Encoded protein: CASSSIRSQPQHF.

This clonotype was counted at least ten times. The rearrangement joins TRBV5-4 to TRBJ2-7; 7 positions agree with TRBD1. The CDR3 contains 16 residues. Germline CDR1 and CDR2: SGHNT and YYREEE (reference sequence). Germline trimming cut 0 bases from V and 3 bases from J; bases unmatched to any gene: 9. CDR3 bases: TGTGCCAGCAGCTTGGCCGCGGACAGGCGAGACTACGAGCAGTACTTC. Encoded protein: CASSLAADRRDYEQYF.